The clone carrying this T cell receptor (beta chain) came up a few times. Its antigen is undetermined. Preparing the TCRbeta library involved the use of unique molecular identifiers. TCRdb reanalysed the PCR reads using MiXCR and keeps one entry per CDR3 protein. The profile shows about 870,000 distinct CDR3 sequences, roughly 16% of them singletons. The data are from a study of T-cell reconstitution after alpha-beta-depleted transplantation in children. Study-wide findings and caveats: The origin of high day-60 TCRbeta diversity in some patients lay in surviving recipient T cells and thymic progenitors. Reportedly, only several hundred clones from non-depleted graft cells drove alpha-beta T-cell counts at about two months. After one year, T-cell counts and TCRbeta diversity mostly came from new T cells.

CDR1 is DFQATT and CDR2 is SNEGSKA in the germline V gene (reference sequence). Trimming at V came to 1 base and at J to 3 bases, leaving 5 bases not matched to a gene. The CDR3 is 16 residues long. V gene TRBV20-1 combines with J gene TRBJ2-1, with TRBD1 matching 11 bases. The sequence derives from a male patient aged 10 to 17 who had a stem cell transplant for acute lymphoblastic leukemia, so the T cells may come from the graft donor. The sample in question was PBMCs, mostly from graft donor cells, obtained 360 days after TCRalphabeta/CD19-depleted stem cell transplant. For the CDR3, the DNA is TGCAGTGCTAGAGGGGACAGGGGGACCTACTACAATGAGCAGTTCTTC. Protein product: CSARGDRGTYYNEQFF.